The TCR beta chain described here comes from a study of shared clonotypes between healthy human individuals. Study summary: A donor's plate count was three for CD4 naive and three for CD4 memory; CD8 naive had two and CD8 memory one. Whole-study results and caveats: The authors expected sequencing depth to affect clonotype sharing among donors.

In the sorted-subset replicate PCRs, 150 to 250 ng DNA, around 32,000 T cell genomes, was used. Only in-frame clones appear in the TCRdb table, and some are missing; sequencing was by immunoSEQ multiplex PCR. The table includes roughly 2.5 million clones, around nine tenths detected once. Of note for this clone: Its antigen remains unidentified.

Sample: naive CD4+ T cells sorted from blood. This sample's subset: CD45RA+ positively selected. This clonotype was sampled from a man aged 18 to 30 in good health.

The CDR3 bases are TGTGCCAGCAGCGCCGACAGGGGATGGCAAGAGACCCAGTACTTC. Translated, it gives CASSADRGWQETQYF. The rearrangement joins TRBV2 to TRBJ2-5; 8 bases align to TRBD1. CDR1 is SNHLY and CDR2 is FYNNEI in the germline V gene. V gave up 6 bases and J gave up 2 bases; unmatched junction bases: 8. The CDR3 sequence is 15 residues long.